The text below deals with one T cell receptor (beta chain). Its specific antigen is unknown. No clone much larger than this one lies a single base away; base qualities are absent. The data derive from a study of Tregs in tolerant kidney transplant recipients (dated by TCRdb to about 2019). For the study in its entirety: The study applied TCRbeta sequencing to find donor-specific regulatory T cells before combined kidney and bone marrow transplantation and then followed those same cells after transplant. In 3 healthy controls, several methods of expanding Tregs specific for an allogeneic donor were compared by TCRbeta repertoire sequencing. General findings and caveats noted by the study authors: Expanding Tregs with activated donor B cells appeared to identify the most biologically relevant and donor-specific TCRbeta repertoire. The study was limited by small patient numbers, and the findings need validation in larger populations and under other immunosuppression protocols. Biological reproducibility was not directly addressed, though technical replication error appeared minimal.

Unstimulated Tregs (CD4+CD25+CD127-), CD4+ non-Tregs (CD4+CD25-), CD4 and CD8 cells were FACS-sorted from thawed PBMCs. Blood from healthy controls was obtained either from healthy volunteers or as purchased buffy coats. Healthy control blood was processed to PBMCs by Ficoll density gradient and cryopreserved, and patient PBMCs were collected before and after transplant. For TCRbeta CDR3 sequencing, genomic DNA from the sorted cells was extracted using the QIAGEN DNeasy Blood and Tissue Kit. High-throughput TCRbeta CDR3 sequencing was carried out commercially through immunoSEQ, with PCR amplification with bias correction and internal controls included. The study's own analysis went as follows. Unique productive TCRbeta sequences were defined by CDR3 nucleotide sequence where primers matched, and otherwise by CDR3 amino acid sequence together with Vbeta and Jbeta genes. As a correction for sorting error, sequences shared between sorted populations at a frequency ratio of 2:1 or less were discarded, and the remaining shared sequences were assigned to the higher population. A sequence was defined as donor-reactive if the sequence was expanded at least 5-fold in CFSE-low cells compared with unstimulated cells and had a frequency of at least 0.01% in CFSE-low cells. Repertoire divergence was quantified by Jensen-Shannon divergence using the top 100 TCRbeta sequences ranked by frequency. For any sample with multiple sequencing runs, sorting error was corrected in each run separately before the runs were pooled. Held by TCRdb, this immuneACCESS table contains in-frame sequences only and omits some clones. Under half of the omission traces to an unresolved V gene where checked; the cause of the rest is unknown. V and J calls and clone size follow that table, whereas D and trimming were derived from the DNA. In this sample the table shows roughly 68,000 clones, over 80% of which occur a single time. The ten largest clonotypes hold 3.5% to 5.5% of the sample.

The receptor comes from a human donor in good health. Sequenced: CD4+ T cells from blood.

The CDR3 protein: CASSYTSSDRADTQYF. The nucleotides read TGTGCCAGCAGCTATACCTCCTCGGACCGGGCTGATACGCAGTATTTT. The chain was built from TRBV7-2 and TRBJ2-3, with no reliable assignment of the D segment. V lost 4 bases and J lost 6 bases; the stretch between them is 20 bases long. The CDR3 runs 16 residues from the cysteine to the phenylalanine. The DNA shown is the 48-base CDR3, in frame from base 1. Via the germline V gene, CDR1 is SGHTA and CDR2 FQGNSA.